This is a list of T cell receptor beta chains from one sample in a study of OX40 agonist ivuxolimab in advanced cancers. TCRdb keeps only in-frame clones here, not all; method: immunoSEQ multiplex PCR. This sample has around 80,000 clones, with roughly 90% found just once. The source material was CD4+ or CD8+ T cells sorted from blood, sampled in a trial of the OX40 agonist ivuxolimab. The receptors stem from an adult with an advanced solid tumor such as melanoma, head and neck, liver or kidney cancer. The CDR3 runs from the conserved cysteine through the conserved F or W. The D gene is left open where the match is weak. Expanded clones get a size class; other rows say once, few or many, or leave the size out.

>once|TRBD1|TRBV28|TRBJ2-7
CASSSKHRGPREQYF
TGTGCCAGCAGTTCCAAACACAGGGGGCCGAGGGAGCAGTACTTC
>-|-|TRBV29-1|TRBJ2-7
CSVAQSGEQYF
TGCAGCGTTGCCCAGTCGGGCGAGCAGTACTTC
>-|-|TRBV2|TRBJ2-7
CASTTGSIYEQYF
TGTGCCAGCACCACAGGGTCCATCTACGAGCAGTACTTC
>-|-|TRBV11-3|TRBJ2-6
CASRTSVSSGANVLTF
TGTGCCAGCAGGACTTCAGTATCCTCTGGGGCCAACGTCCTGACTTTC
>-|TRBD2|TRBV7-9|TRBJ2-5
CASSPTRRAGEETQYF
TGTGCCAGCAGCCCAACAAGGAGAGCGGGGGAAGAGACTCAGTACTTC
>-|TRBD2|TRBV5-1|TRBJ2-5
CASSSGLAKETQYF
TGCGCCAGCAGCTCGGGACTAGCGAAAGAGACCCAGTACTTC
>-|-|TRBV19|TRBJ2-2
CASSSTGNTGELFF
TGTGCCAGTAGTAGTACAGGAAACACCGGGGAGCTGTTTTTT
>few|TRBD2|TRBV6-5|TRBJ2-5
CASSSQLAGETQYF
TGTGCCAGCAGTTCCCAACTAGCGGGAGAGACCCAGTACTTC
>-|TRBD1|TRBV29-1|TRBJ2-6
CSIDRAGANVLTF
TGCAGCATCGACAGGGCTGGGGCCAACGTCCTGACTTTC
>few|-|TRBV19|TRBJ1-5
CASSKNRESNQPQHF
TGTGCCAGTAGTAAAAACAGGGAGAGCAATCAGCCCCAGCATTTT
>-|TRBD1|TRBV28|TRBJ1-2
CASSLGQGVYGYTF
TGTGCCAGCAGTTTGGGACAGGGGGTATATGGCTACACCTTC
>-|TRBD2|TRBV6-1|TRBJ2-7
CASSVTSSGSSYEQYF
TGTGCCAGCAGTGTAACCTCTAGCGGGAGCTCCTACGAGCAGTACTTC